This entry concerns a single T cell receptor beta chain. Antigen unknown. This entry is derived from a study of T cell responses to AZD1222 COVID-19 vaccine. Points from the study as a whole: Just 6 or 7 people given AZD1222 tested seropositive at baseline. Spike was spanned by vaccine-associated CD4 TCRs, with dominance at 160-218 and 743-854. Spike-specific TCR breadth and depth went up after people got two AZD1222 doses.

With 8 bases removed from V and 2 bases from J, the gap between germline ends came to 13 bases. From germline, CDR1 is WNHNN and CDR2 SYGVQD (reference sequence). The CDR3 has 13 residues. Pooled samples include second doses given at about 4 or 12 weeks. Assay used: immunoSEQ multiplex PCR; TCRdb lists only in-frame clones, some missing. The table includes 65,000 to 100,000 clones, approximately 91% detected once. Here the sequenced sample was peripheral blood, taken 28 days after the second AZD1222 dose. This sequence originates from an adult who received the AZD1222 COVID-19 vaccine. The chain recombines TRBV10-1 with TRBJ2-7; the D call may be TRBD1 or TRBD2 (6 bases each). The CDR3 nucleotides read TGCGCCAGCGGGGGGCAAGTAACCTACGAGCAGTACTTC. Encoded protein: CASGGQVTYEQYF.